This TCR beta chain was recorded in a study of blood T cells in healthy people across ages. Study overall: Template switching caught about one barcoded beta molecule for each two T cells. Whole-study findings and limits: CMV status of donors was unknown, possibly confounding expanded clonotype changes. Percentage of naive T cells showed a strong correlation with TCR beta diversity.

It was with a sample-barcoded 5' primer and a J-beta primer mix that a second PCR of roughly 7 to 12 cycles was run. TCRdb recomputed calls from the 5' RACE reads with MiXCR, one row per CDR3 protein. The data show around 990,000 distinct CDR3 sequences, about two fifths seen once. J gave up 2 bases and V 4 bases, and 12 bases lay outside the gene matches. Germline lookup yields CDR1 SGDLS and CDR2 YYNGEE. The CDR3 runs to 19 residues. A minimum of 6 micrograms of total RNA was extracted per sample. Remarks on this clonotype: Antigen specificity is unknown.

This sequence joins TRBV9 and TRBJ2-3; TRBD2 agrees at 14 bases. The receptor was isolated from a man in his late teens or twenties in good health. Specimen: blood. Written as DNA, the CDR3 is TGTGCCAGCAGCATTATCCCGGGACTAGCGGGGGCCCTCACAGATACGCAGTATTTT. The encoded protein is CASSIIPGLAGALTDTQYF.